This T cell receptor (beta chain) comes out of a study of Graves' ophthalmopathy and Graves' hyperthyroidism listed by TCRdb under 2018. At the level of the whole study: Peripheral blood samples were taken at the time of initial diagnosis, before any treatment was given. To tell Graves' ophthalmopathy apart from Graves' hyperthyroidism, and to predict which patients would progress to ophthalmopathy, the study relied on TCR beta repertoire signatures. In total, 135 blood samples were TCR-sequenced: roughly 45 ophthalmopathy, some 75 hyperthyroidism and some 17 hyperthyroidism-to-ophthalmopathy patients. To explore V-J signatures that distinguish ophthalmopathy from hyperthyroidism, a discovery set of 100 patients was enrolled, made up of 40 to 45 with ophthalmopathy and 57 with stable hyperthyroidism. An independent validation cohort comprised roughly 20 hyperthyroidism patients and 17 patients who later progressed from hyperthyroidism to ophthalmopathy. In six hyperthyroidism patients, the T-cell repertoire of thyroid tissue was compared with the T-cell repertoire of blood. Once sampling was done, hyperthyroidism patients were given methimazole at a starting dose of 30 mg daily, while ophthalmopathy patients were given high-dose intravenous methylprednisolone. The roughly 90 discovery patients were divided at random into training and test sets in a 7:3 ratio. What the authors observed across the whole study: Sample size was not statistically predetermined, and group allocation was not concealed from the investigators. In cross-validation, the 13-signature model distinguished ophthalmopathy from stable hyperthyroidism with 85% to 90% sensitivity and about 84% specificity, and in the test set the corresponding values were approximately 79% and 70%. Among expanded thyroid clonotypes with frequency above 0.001, most also showed up in blood, which suggests that blood repertoires may reflect the thyroid immune response. In validation, the model predicted ophthalmopathy progression with 70.59% sensitivity and 72.22% specificity; 12 predicted patients were CT-confirmed with GO in a median of about 6.1 months.

Ends trimmed: V by 5 bases, J by 5 bases; bases unmatched to a gene: 11. CDR1 and CDR2, looked up from the germline V gene (reference sequence), are SGHAT and FQDESV. The CDR3 measures 16 amino acids from cysteine to phenylalanine. Only the CDR3 region is kept as DNA, spanning 48 bases read in frame from base 1. Hyperthyroidism was considered stable if no progression to ophthalmopathy occurred within 18 months of follow-up. Patients with hyperthyroidism were aged 18 to 65 years, had been newly diagnosed, and had a disease duration of less than 2 months. Patients were excluded if they had other autoimmune diseases, uncontrolled infections, pregnancy or lactation. Diagnosis relied on clinical symptoms, serum thyroxine, TRAb, thyroid ultrasound and orbital computed tomography. Using Ficoll-Paque density gradient centrifugation, PBMCs were isolated from about 9.4 ml of fresh peripheral blood. Total RNA was extracted using Trizol reagent, and RNA quality was checked on an Agilent 2100 Bioanalyzer.

For repertoire sequencing, the TCR beta CDR3 regions were amplified from RNA transcripts. A first-round RT-PCR used HTBI primers with the Qiagen OneStep RT-PCR kit, followed by a second-round multiplex PCR, size selection and purification. Libraries were sequenced on an Illumina HiSeq2000 using paired-end 100 bp reads. In the paper's pipeline: Reads were processed with SOAPnuke, discarding reads with adapters, uncalled bases, mean Phred below 15, or no exact constant-primer or identifier match. COPE v1.2.5 was used to merge high-quality paired reads. Each unique nucleotide sequence was treated as a clonotype, and MiTCR v1.1 was used to align the clonotypes to the IMGT TRB V, D and J references. The analysis was limited to V-J combinations with a frequency above 0.0001, which together covered 99% to 99.2% of repertoires. For each V-J combination, a TCR clonal expansion and chaos score was defined as F50 clonal expansion divided by the chaos observed in the TCRdist matrix. Welch's t-statistics and random forest were used to narrow the features down to around twelve V-J combinations, which were then fed into a naive Bayes classifier. The similarity between thyroid and blood repertoires was quantified using the Morisita-Horn index. The public sequencing data were trimmed at Q25 with fastp and processed into clonotypes with MiXCR by TCRdb, which kept only in-frame beta chains. For every CDR3 protein sequence, its rows merge into one entry that carries the most common genes and DNA. The V and J calls and clone size are TCRdb's, not the authors'. The sample data list about 380,000 distinct CDR3 sequences, and roughly 15% of these were observed just once. The top ten clonotypes cover about 7.3% of the sample.

This clonotype appeared many times. This clone's antigen is unknown. Base qualities are not at hand, and no much larger clone is one base apart. This clonotype was sampled from a young woman with stable Graves' hyperthyroidism. Donor details come from another sample of the same person, matched by shared clones. Sequencing input: peripheral blood. The rearrangement combines TRBV11-1 with TRBJ2-2; TRBD2 fits 7 bases in the junction. The CDR3 region has the sequence CASSGRTGGRTGELFF. The DNA reads as follows: TGTGCCAGCAGCGGCCGGACGGGGGGACGGACCGGGGAGCTGTTTTTT.